The rows below give T cell receptor beta chains drawn from one sample of a study of technical replicates of blood from several donors. Measured with immunoSEQ multiplex PCR; TCRdb has only the in-frame clones, and not every one. The repertoire includes approximately 88,000 clones, roughly 96% of them detected once, and around 0.31% sits in the top ten. The sample consisted of T cells isolated from PBMCs. The receptors shown here come from a human donor in good health. Both conserved end residues are part of each CDR3. Each record gives: clone size, V gene, J gene, D gene, CDR3 protein, CDR3 DNA. D genes are given only for firm matches. A row's size may be missing; if present it is once, few, many or a size class.

>once|TRBV14|TRBJ1-2|TRBD1
CASSQDRGLSYGYTF
TGTGCCAGCAGCCAAGACAGGGGGCTGTCCTATGGCTACACCTTC
>.|TRBV7-9|TRBJ1-4|TRBD1
CASSLGQGISEKLFF
TGTGCCAGCAGCTTAGGACAGGGTATAAGTGAAAAACTGTTTTTT
>.|TRBV7-9|TRBJ2-3|TRBD1
CASSSGTGDTQYF
TGTGCCAGCAGCTCCGGGACAGGAGATACGCAGTATTTT
>.|TRBV19|TRBJ2-7|TRBD2
CASSRGLAGGYEQYF
TGTGCCAGTAGTAGGGGACTAGCGGGAGGATACGAGCAGTACTTC
>once|TRBV5-1|TRBJ2-5|.
CASSSVRAWETQYF
TGCGCCAGCAGCTCGGTCAGGGCCTGGGAGACCCAGTACTTC
>.|TRBV6-6|TRBJ2-2|.
CASSYLAEDTGELFF
TGTGCCAGCAGTTACTTAGCGGAGGACACCGGGGAGCTGTTTTTT
>once|TRBV11-3|TRBJ2-5|TRBD2
CASSLWGSGREGETQYF
TGTGCCAGCAGCTTATGGGGTAGCGGGAGAGAGGGAGAGACCCAGTACTTC
>.|TRBV7-9|TRBJ2-1|TRBD1
CASSRGTGDLSYNEQFF
TGTGCCAGCAGCCGAGGGACAGGCGATCTCTCCTACAATGAGCAGTTCTTC
>.|TRBV7-9|TRBJ1-1|.
CASSSSEAPEAFF
TGTGCCAGCAGCTCTTCGGAGGCCCCTGAAGCTTTCTTT
>.|TRBV7-9|TRBJ2-3|TRBD2
CASSFQGLASSTDTQYF
TGTGCCAGCAGCTTCCAGGGACTAGCGTCTAGCACAGATACGCAGTATTTT
>.|TRBV5-6|TRBJ2-7|TRBD1
CASSLALQGAHEQYF
TGTGCCAGCAGCTTGGCCCTACAGGGGGCCCACGAGCAGTACTTC
>.|TRBV5-4|TRBJ2-7|.
CASSLDTGKYEQYF
TGTGCCAGCAGCTTGGATACAGGGAAATACGAGCAGTACTTC
>.|TRBV5-1|TRBJ2-3|TRBD1
CASSFMTGSTDTQYF
TGCGCCAGCAGCTTCATGACAGGGAGCACAGATACGCAGTATTTT
>.|TRBV4-3|TRBJ1-1|.
CASSQDRQGRTEAFF
TGCGCCAGCAGCCAAGATAGGCAGGGAAGGACTGAAGCTTTCTTT
>.|TRBV2|TRBJ1-1|.
CASRTVNTEAFF
TGTGCCAGCAGGACAGTGAACACTGAAGCTTTCTTT
>.|TRBV19|TRBJ2-6|.
CASSMGRGEHSGANVLTF
TGTGCCAGTAGTATGGGCAGGGGTGAACACTCTGGGGCCAACGTCCTGACTTTC
>few|TRBV30|TRBJ1-4|TRBD1
CAWSVLTGQEKLFF
TGTGCCTGGAGTGTACTGACAGGGCAAGAAAAACTGTTTTTT
>.|TRBV4-2|TRBJ1-1|TRBD1
CASSPTGQGQKAFF
TGTGCCAGCAGCCCGACCGGACAGGGGCAGAAAGCTTTCTTT
>once|TRBV19|TRBJ2-1|TRBD2
CASSVHPGLAENNEQFF
TGTGCCAGTAGCGTACACCCGGGACTAGCGGAGAACAATGAGCAGTTCTTC
>.|TRBV6-5|TRBJ1-1|.
CASSYSRDTEAFF
TGTGCCAGCAGTTACTCGAGAGACACTGAAGCTTTCTTT
>.|TRBV6-5|TRBJ2-1|TRBD2
CASSYTHSGRGGEQFF
TGTGCCAGCAGTTACACCCATTCCGGGAGGGGGGGTGAGCAGTTCTTC
>.|TRBV5-6|TRBJ2-5|.
CASSSSSTGRGETQYF
TGTGCCAGCAGCTCCAGTTCCACAGGGAGGGGGGAGACCCAGTACTTC
>.|TRBV7-9|TRBJ1-1|.
CASSPFEVDTEAFF
TGTGCCAGCAGCCCGTTCGAGGTAGACACTGAAGCTTTCTTT
>once|TRBV13|TRBJ2-1|TRBD1
CASSLRGLGEQFF
TGTGCCAGCAGCTTAAGGGGGCTCGGTGAGCAGTTCTTC